The source of this TCR beta chain is a study of blood T cells in healthy people across ages. A remark on this clonotype: Its antigen remains unidentified.

Alongside a J-beta primer mix, a sample-barcoded 5' primer served in a second PCR lasting 7 to 11 cycles. TCRdb reprocessed the 5' RACE reads with MiXCR, giving one entry per CDR3 protein. The repertoire has over a million distinct CDR3 sequences, roughly 24% of them found once; the top ten carry about 0.72%. The CDR3 is 14 amino acids. Germline assignment: CDR1 SQVTM and CDR2 ANQGSEA. The ends were cut back, 0 bases at V and 2 bases at J, with 10 bases in the middle. Notes on the study in general: A greater number of naive CD4+ cells and higher diversity distinguished long-lived donors from aged donors.

These data were also reused for a study on T cells of mothers and their children. This second study says: The authors identified no persistent microchimeric T cell clones.

The source of this sequence is a girl between 2 and 10 years old in good health. Input material: blood. The gene calls are TRBV29-1 and TRBJ2-5; possibly TRBD1 for D (5 bases). DNA of the CDR3: TGCAGCGTTGAAGATCCTGGACATCAAGAGACCCAGTACTTC. It codes for CSVEDPGHQETQYF.